This TCR beta chain comes out of a study of PD-L1 blockade in urothelial cancer. Here immunoSEQ multiplex PCR was the method, and the copy in TCRdb shows in-frame clones only, minus some. The sample lists roughly 40,000 clones; approximately 90% were seen once. Stated time point: pretreatment peripheral blood. The CDR3 is made up of 14 amino acids. Trimming stripped 2 bases from V and 3 bases from J, with 11 bases between. Per the germline V gene, CDR1 is SGHRS and CDR2 is YFSETQ. The TCR originated in a donor aged 40 or over with urothelial cancer. The chain uses TRBV5-1 and TRBJ1-2, with D possibly being TRBD1 (5 bases). The source material was PBMCs, sampled around atezolizumab (anti-PD-L1) treatment. For the CDR3, the DNA is TGCGCCAGCAGCTTATGGCAGGGCCACTATGGCTACACCTTC. As protein: CASSLWQGHYGYTF.